This entry features one T cell receptor (beta chain) sequence. This clonotype came up many times. This clone's antigen is unknown. Nothing much larger sits one base from this clone, and base qualities are not available. Sequencing instrument: Illumina HiSeq 2500. Quantitative 5'-RACE with molecular barcodes was the method used to prepare the TCR beta libraries. The authors' analysis ran thus. To identify disease-linked TCR variants, a new computational method was used, one built on a probabilistic model of VDJ rearrangement. TCRdb redid the processing of the public reads, applying fastp at Q25 and MiXCR, and retained in-frame beta chains. When rows share a CDR3 protein, they turn into one entry using the most common DNA and genes. The V and J calls here are based on TCRdb, not the publication. This sample comprises about 220,000 distinct CDR3 sequences, more than 5.5% of them detected only once. The ten largest clones take up 13% to 15% of the sample.

The junction carries 7 bases between V and J, which are trimmed by 1 base and 4 bases respectively. From cysteine to phenylalanine, the CDR3 is 13 amino acids long. Only CDR3 DNA remains: 39 bases, in frame from the first base. This record belongs to a study of CD8 T cells in ankylosing spondylitis (dated by TCRdb to about 2017). About the study as a whole: To find TCR variants linked to disease, the study profiled T cell receptor beta repertoires in ankylosing spondylitis patients and healthy donors. The whole study cohort included roughly 110 healthy donors and about two dozen ankylosing spondylitis patients. Samples of peripheral blood were taken, and for ankylosing spondylitis patients, synovial fluid was collected as well. Overall results and qualifications from the work: Blood from ankylosing spondylitis patients appeared to be characterized by a TCR beta motif made up of 8 or 9 highly homologous amino acid variants. The disease-linked clones were reported as significantly enriched in matched synovial fluid samples from ankylosing spondylitis patients. A CD8+ phenotype was shown by the disease-linked clones, which were found at relatively low frequencies in peripheral blood. Some motif variants were previously reported in synovial fluid and blood of reactive arthritis patients, suggesting common disease-initiation mechanisms.

The sequenced sample was blood, either unsorted or a sorted T cell fraction (not recorded which). In this chain, TRBV12-3 or TRBV12-4 is recombined with TRBJ2-5; the D gene is not confidently resolved. The origin of this receptor is a male donor with ankylosing spondylitis. CDR3 region: CASSLVLRETQYF. The DNA sequence is as follows: TGTGCCAGCAGTTTAGTTCTCCGAGAGACCCAGTACTTC.